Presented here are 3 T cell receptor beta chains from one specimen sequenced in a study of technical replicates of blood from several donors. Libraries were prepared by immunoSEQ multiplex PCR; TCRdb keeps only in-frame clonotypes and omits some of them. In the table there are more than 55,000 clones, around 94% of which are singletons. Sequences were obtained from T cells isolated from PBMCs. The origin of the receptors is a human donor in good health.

The CDR3 DNA reads TGTGCCAGCAGCTTAGATCGACAGGTTACCTACGAGCAGTACTTC. This codes for CASSLDRQVTYEQYF. The J gene is TRBJ2-7, the V gene TRBV5-4, with D tentatively TRBD1 (6 bases). Germline V gives CDR1 SGHNT, CDR2 YYREEE (reference sequence). The CDR3 covers 15 residues. The V end lost 2 bases, the J end lost 2 bases, and 14 bases lay between the germline ends.

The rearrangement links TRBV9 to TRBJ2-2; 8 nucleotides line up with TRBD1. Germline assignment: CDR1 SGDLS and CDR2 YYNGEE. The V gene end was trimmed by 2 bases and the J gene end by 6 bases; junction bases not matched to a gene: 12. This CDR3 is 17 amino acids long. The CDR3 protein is CASSVNFGQGKAGELFF. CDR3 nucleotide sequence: TGTGCCAGCAGCGTTAATTTCGGACAGGGAAAGGCCGGGGAGCTGTTTTTT.

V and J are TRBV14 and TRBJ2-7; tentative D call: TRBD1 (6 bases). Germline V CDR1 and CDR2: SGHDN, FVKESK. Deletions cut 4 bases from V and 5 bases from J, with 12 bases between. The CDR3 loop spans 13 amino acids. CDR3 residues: CASSLRRQDEQYF. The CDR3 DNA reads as TGTGCCAGCAGCCTCCGCCGACAGGACGAGCAGTACTTC. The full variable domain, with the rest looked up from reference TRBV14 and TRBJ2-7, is EAGVTQFPSHSVIEKGQTVTLRCDPISGHDNLYWYRRVMGKEIKFLLHFVKESKQDESGMPNNRFLAERTGGTYSTLKVQPAELEDSGVYFCASSLRRQDEQYFGPGTRLTVT.